This is a list of T cell receptor beta chains from one sample in a study of early T cells in non-severe SARS-CoV-2 infection. TCRdb recomputed calls from the 5' RACE reads with MiXCR, one row per CDR3 protein. In the table there are tens of thousands of distinct CDR3 sequences, roughly 8.8% of which are singletons. The sample was whole blood. Receptors originate from an adult who was a healthcare worker with PCR-confirmed SARS-CoV-2 infection or an uninfected control (not recorded which). Both conserved end residues are part of each CDR3. The D gene is left open where the match is weak. For some rows the clone size is stated as once, few or many, or as a class when expanded; others skip it.

size,J,D,V,DNA,CDR3
many,TRBJ2-5,-,TRBV6-6,TGTGCCAGCAGTGAACCCGGGACCCAAGAGACCCAGTACTTC,CASSEPGTQETQYF
-,TRBJ1-1,TRBD1,TRBV12-3/TRBV12-4,TGTGCCAGCAGCTGGACAGGCATGAACACTGAAGCTTTCTTT,CASSWTGMNTEAFF
many,TRBJ2-6,-,TRBV4-2,TGTGCCAGCAGCCAAGATTTCAGCTCTGGGGCCAACGTCCTGACTTTC,CASSQDFSSGANVLTF
few,TRBJ1-4,-,TRBV20-1,TGCAGTGCTCCAATAGGGACATCAGTTGCAACTAATGAAAAACTGTTTTTT,CSAPIGTSVATNEKLFF
-,TRBJ1-2,-,TRBV6-6,TGTGCCAGCAGGTACCAGGCACAGGGAATTGAAGGCTACACCTTC,CASRYQAQGIEGYTF
once,TRBJ2-7,-,TRBV18,TGTGCCAGCTCACCCCCGGGGGCCTCCTACGAGCAGTACTTC,CASSPPGASYEQYF
-,TRBJ1-1,-,TRBV3-1,TGTGCCAGCAGGTCTTGGGGGCGCACGACTGAAGCTTTCTTT,CASRSWGRTTEAFF
few,TRBJ1-2,TRBD1,TRBV4-1,TGCGCCAGCAGCCAAGAGGGGACAGGGGATAGCTATGGCTACACCTTC,CASSQEGTGDSYGYTF
many,TRBJ1-2,-,TRBV5-6,TGTGCCAGCAGCTCCGACAGTAACTATGGCTACACCTTC,CASSSDSNYGYTF
-,TRBJ2-6,-,TRBV12-5,TGTGCTAGTCTATACAGCTCTGGGGCCAACGTCCTGACTTTC,CASLYSSGANVLTF
many,TRBJ2-1,TRBD2,TRBV7-9,TGTGCCAGCAGTTCGACTAGCGGGGGGTCGGATGAGCAGTTCTTC,CASSSTSGGSDEQFF
few,TRBJ1-2,TRBD1,TRBV6-5,TGTGCCAGCAGTTACTCGGACAGGGCCGGTTCGATTGGCTACACCTTC,CASSYSDRAGSIGYTF
many,TRBJ2-7,-,TRBV2,TGTGCCAGCAGAGCCGAACCGGACGAGCAGTACTTC,CASRAEPDEQYF
-,TRBJ2-5,TRBD1,TRBV5-1,TGCGCCAGCAGCTTAAACGGACAGGGCGGAATGGAGACCCAGTACTTC,CASSLNGQGGMETQYF
few,TRBJ2-3,TRBD2,TRBV12-3/TRBV12-4,TGTGCCAGCAGTTTGGGGGGGAACGCAGATACGCAGTATTTT,CASSLGGNADTQYF
few,TRBJ1-5,-,TRBV30,TGTGCCTGGAGTAAGGGAGGGAATCAGCCCCAGCATTTT,CAWSKGGNQPQHF
many,TRBJ1-6,-,TRBV25-1,TGTGCCAGCAGTGATCGCAGCTCCTATAATTCACCCCTCCACTTT,CASSDRSSYNSPLHF
-,TRBJ1-1,-,TRBV30,TGTGCCTGGAGTAGACAACTGGAGGCTTTCTTT,CAWSRQLEAFF
-,TRBJ2-1,TRBD2,TRBV5-4,TGTGCCAGCAGGGCGAGCGGGGGGCCCTACAATGAGCAGTTCTTC,CASRASGGPYNEQFF
many,TRBJ1-1,-,TRBV11-3,TGTGCCAGCAGCTCATTTTCGAACACTGAAGCTTTCTTT,CASSSFSNTEAFF
-,TRBJ2-1,-,TRBV7-6,TGTGCCAGCAGCCCGGCTGCGATTACGTACAATGAGCAGTTCTTC,CASSPAAITYNEQFF
few,TRBJ1-2,TRBD1,TRBV7-9,TGTGCCAGCAGCTTAGGGATGAGGACAGGGGCTTTCCACTATGGCTACACCTTC,CASSLGMRTGAFHYGYTF
-,TRBJ2-3,-,TRBV20-1,TGCAGTGCTACCCTTGTCTCCAGCGCAGGGGATACGCAGTATTTT,CSATLVSSAGDTQYF
few,TRBJ2-5,-,TRBV4-2,TGTGCCAGCAGCCAAGGATACCCAGGGTCAGAGACCCAGTACTTC,CASSQGYPGSETQYF
many,TRBJ2-2,-,TRBV5-1,TGCGCCAGCACGCCCAGGGGGGCGGTCGGGGAGCTGTTTTTT,CASTPRGAVGELFF
few,TRBJ1-1,TRBD1,TRBV7-2,TGTGCCAGCAGCTTAGGAGGACAGGTCGCGGCTTTCTTT,CASSLGGQVAAFF
many,TRBJ1-5,-,TRBV7-4,TGTGCCACTCTACCTGGTAGCAATCAGCCCCAGCATTTT,CATLPGSNQPQHF
few,TRBJ2-2,TRBD2,TRBV24-1,TGTGCCACCAGTGACACTAGCGTGAACACCGGGGAGCTGTTTTTT,CATSDTSVNTGELFF
many,TRBJ2-1,TRBD2,TRBV7-9,TGTGCCAGCAGCCTAGGACTAGCGGGGGTGGCTTTCAATGAGCAGTTCTTC,CASSLGLAGVAFNEQFF
many,TRBJ1-1,-,TRBV10-3,TGTGCCATCAGTGAGTCGATCCCCTGGGACACTGAAGCTTTCTTT,CAISESIPWDTEAFF
few,TRBJ2-5,-,TRBV7-9,TGTGCCAGCAGCTTAGTTTCTGGTACGCAAGAGACCCAGTACTTC,CASSLVSGTQETQYF
many,TRBJ1-2,-,TRBV5-1,TGCGCCAGCAGCGTTGGACCCGCTAATGGCTACACCTTC,CASSVGPANGYTF
few,TRBJ1-5,TRBD1,TRBV18,TGTGCCAGCTCGGGAGGGGGCGCGAGCAATCAGCCCCAGCATTTT,CASSGGGASNQPQHF
-,TRBJ2-1,-,TRBV7-9,TGTGCCAGCAGCTTAAGGGATGGAGAGCAGTTCTTC,CASSLRDGEQFF
few,TRBJ2-7,TRBD1,TRBV3-1,TGTGCCAGCAGCTCCCGACAGGGCTACGAGCAGTACTTC,CASSSRQGYEQYF
many,TRBJ2-2,TRBD1,TRBV12-3/TRBV12-4,TGTGCCAGCAGTCTGGGGACAGGGGGCGCCTCGGGGGAGCTGTTTTTT,CASSLGTGGASGELFF
many,TRBJ2-1,TRBD1,TRBV10-3,TGTGCCATCAGGAGGGACAGACAGTACAATGAGCAGTTCTTC,CAIRRDRQYNEQFF
many,TRBJ2-5,-,TRBV2,TGTGCCAGCAGTGAAAGTCAACAACAAGAGACCCAGTACTTC,CASSESQQQETQYF
-,TRBJ1-2,-,TRBV20-1,TGCAGTGCTATAATACCACCCTATGGCTACACCTTC,CSAIIPPYGYTF
-,TRBJ2-3,-,TRBV9,TGTGCCAGCAGCGTAGGAGGGGCATTGGCTAGCACAGATACGCAGTATTTT,CASSVGGALASTDTQYF
-,TRBJ2-7,-,TRBV3-1,TGTGCCAGCAGCCTACCATCACGGTGGCACGAGCAGTACTTC,CASSLPSRWHEQYF
few,TRBJ1-1,-,TRBV20-1,TGCAGTGCTAGAGAGGGGACGTGGACTGAAGCTTTCTTT,CSAREGTWTEAFF
few,TRBJ2-5,-,TRBV29-1,TGCAGCGTACTCCCTGGGAACACCCAGGAGACCCAGTACTTC,CSVLPGNTQETQYF
many,TRBJ1-5,-,TRBV6-1,TGTGCCAGCAATAGTAATCAGCCCCAGCATTTT,CASNSNQPQHF
-,TRBJ2-7,-,TRBV3-1,TGTGCCAGCAGCCAATTCAACTACGAGCAGTACTTC,CASSQFNYEQYF
-,TRBJ2-7,TRBD2,TRBV5-4,TGTGCCAGCAGCTTGACTAGCGGGGGGGCGGGCGAGCAGTACTTC,CASSLTSGGAGEQYF
few,TRBJ2-1,TRBD1,TRBV18,TGTGCCAGCTCACCACCGGACAGGGTAGAGGGTCAGTTCTTC,CASSPPDRVEGQFF